This T cell receptor beta chain is drawn from a study of cytomegalovirus exposure and HLA in healthy donors. Study background: A prior analysis found 95 million to 140 million unique TCR beta sequences from 170 million or so T cells. Study findings and constraints: Common viral pathogens seemed, in a later analysis, to connect with several of the most significant clusters.

With 60 Vbeta and 13 Jbeta primers, the PCR was carried out. Assay used: immunoSEQ multiplex PCR; TCRdb lists only in-frame clones, some missing. This sample has under 150,000 clones, with roughly 80% found just once. This clone has more than one count but fewer than ten. Its specificity is not known. The V end lost 0 bases, the J end lost 8 bases, and 15 bases lay between the germline ends. This CDR3 has 15 amino acids. CDR1 and CDR2 (germline): SGHRS, YFSETQ. The chain has TRBV5-1 and TRBJ2-1; TRBD1 is a possible D gene (6 bases). This receptor was identified in a male donor in good health and CMV-seronegative. Sequenced material: PBMCs. As DNA, the CDR3 is TGCGCCAGCAGCTTGGTTTGGGGGCGAGGCTATGAGCAGTTCTTC. Translating it yields CASSLVWGRGYEQFF.